A selection of T cell receptor beta chains follows, all from one sample in a study of blood T cell repertoires in COVID-19. Data came from immunoSEQ multiplex PCR; TCRdb stores just in-frame clones and leaves some out. The sample lists approximately 97,000 clones; less than 90% were seen once. Input material: peripheral blood. Receptors were obtained from a woman aged 80 or older with acute or convalescent COVID-19. CDR3s include the opening cysteine and the closing phenylalanine or tryptophan. D genes are given only for firm matches. The size entry is marked missing in some rows and otherwise reads once, few, many or a size class.

>TRBJ1-4|-|TRBV28|-
CASSSPGANEKLFF
TGTGCCAGCAGTTCGCCAGGGGCTAATGAAAAACTGTTTTTT
>TRBJ2-7|-|TRBV5-1|-
CASPTGTMSYEQYF
TGCGCCAGCCCGACCGGGACAATGTCCTACGAGCAGTACTTC
>TRBJ2-1|-|TRBV18|once
CASSPGRGNNEQFF
TGTGCCAGCTCACCGGGAAGGGGAAACAATGAGCAGTTCTTC
>TRBJ1-2|-|TRBV2|-
CASSGQYAYGYTF
TGTGCCAGCAGTGGGCAGTACGCCTATGGCTACACCTTC
>TRBJ2-5|TRBD1|TRBV24-1|-
CATSDLTGGQETQYF
TGTGCCACCAGTGATTTAACAGGGGGTCAAGAGACCCAGTACTTC
>TRBJ1-6|-|TRBV19|-
CASSIADSPLHF
TGTGCCAGTAGTATTGCAGATTCACCCCTCCACTTT
>TRBJ2-5|-|TRBV18|-
CASSPGPKETQYF
TGTGCCAGCTCACCAGGGCCTAAAGAGACCCAGTACTTC
>TRBJ2-7|-|TRBV7-3|few
CASSLGAGYEQYF
TGTGCCAGCAGCTTGGGGGCTGGGTACGAGCAGTACTTC
>TRBJ2-4|TRBD1|TRBV7-6|-
CASSPGTGKNNPQYF
TGTGCCAGCAGCCCGGGGACAGGCAAAAATAATCCTCAGTACTTC
>TRBJ2-7|TRBD2|TRBV30|-
CAWSWAVAGEQYF
TGTGCCTGGAGTTGGGCCGTAGCGGGCGAGCAGTACTTC
>TRBJ1-1|-|TRBV27|-
CASSFRGYLRATEAFF
TGTGCCAGCAGTTTCAGGGGATATCTGAGAGCCACTGAAGCTTTCTTT
>TRBJ1-2|-|TRBV11-1|-
CASSFGAYGYTF
TGTGCCAGCAGCTTTGGGGCCTATGGCTACACCTTC
>TRBJ1-2|-|TRBV7-9|-
CASSLGQFGYTF
TGTGCCAGCAGCTTAGGACAGTTTGGCTACACCTTC
>TRBJ1-2|-|TRBV21-1|-
CASSKERTLGGNYGYTF
TGTGCCAGCAGCAAAGAACGGACTCTGGGCGGGAACTATGGCTACACCTTC
>TRBJ2-3|TRBD2|TRBV29-1|-
CSVGGTSGGKDTQYF
TGCAGCGTGGGCGGGACTAGCGGGGGGAAAGATACGCAGTATTTT
>TRBJ1-1|-|TRBV7-3|-
CASSLTRGNTEAFF
TGTGCCAGCAGCTTAACCCGGGGGAACACTGAAGCTTTCTTT
>TRBJ1-1|-|TRBV21-1|-
CASSKGQRLEAFF
TGTGCCAGCAGCAAGGGACAGCGCCTTGAAGCTTTCTTT
>TRBJ2-5|TRBD1|TRBV5-4|-
CASSRQGLEETQYF
TGTGCCAGCAGCCGACAGGGGCTCGAGGAGACCCAGTACTTC
>TRBJ2-5|TRBD1|TRBV24-1|-
CATSGDRGEQETQYF
TGTGCCACCAGTGGTGACAGGGGGGAGCAAGAGACCCAGTACTTC
>TRBJ2-3|-|TRBV19|-
CASSVSTLKDTQYF
TGTGCCAGTAGTGTTTCGACTTTAAAAGATACGCAGTATTTT
>TRBJ2-7|TRBD2|TRBV3-1/TRBV3-2|few
CASSQLAGAHYEQYF
TGTGCCAGCAGCCAACTAGCGGGGGCCCACTACGAGCAGTACTTC
>TRBJ1-6|TRBD1|TRBV7-8|-
CASSLSTGSGSPLHF
TGTGCCAGCAGCCTATCGACAGGGTCAGGGTCACCCCTCCACTTT
>TRBJ1-1|TRBD1|TRBV2|-
CASTLTGYTEAFF
TGTGCCAGCACCCTGACAGGGTACACTGAAGCTTTCTTT
>TRBJ2-1|TRBD2|TRBV5-6|-
CASSLRGGHNEQFF
TGTGCCAGCAGCCTCCGGGGGGGCCACAATGAGCAGTTCTTC
>TRBJ2-1|TRBD2|TRBV6-1|once
CASSVAGGRNEQFF
TGTGCCAGCAGTGTAGCGGGGGGGCGAAATGAGCAGTTCTTC
>TRBJ2-7|-|TRBV12-3/TRBV12-4|-
CASSHQYEQYF
TGTGCCAGCAGTCACCAGTACGAGCAGTACTTC
>TRBJ2-7|-|TRBV6-5|-
CASADRGEQYF
TGTGCCAGCGCCGATCGGGGCGAGCAGTACTTC
>TRBJ1-6|TRBD1|TRBV5-1|few
CASSLGWTGANSPLHF
TGCGCCAGCAGCTTGGGCTGGACAGGGGCTAATTCACCCCTCCACTTT
>TRBJ2-7|TRBD1|TRBV30|-
CAWSVGDRVAF
TGTGCCTGGAGTGTGGGGGACAGGGTGGCCTTC
>TRBJ2-5|TRBD2|TRBV5-1|-
CASSLGLRVSAGSPQAQYF
TGCGCCAGCAGCTTGGGGCTTAGGGTTTCAGCGGGGAGCCCGCAGGCCCAGTACTTC
>TRBJ2-7|TRBD1|TRBV5-1|-
CASSPRTGGNEQYF
TGCGCCAGCAGCCCCCGGACAGGGGGCAACGAGCAGTACTTC
>TRBJ2-7|TRBD2|TRBV5-4|-
CASSLARLAGGEQYF
TGTGCCAGCAGCTTGGCTAGACTAGCGGGGGGCGAGCAGTACTTC
>TRBJ2-7|-|TRBV18|-
CASSPVTGSYEQYF
TGTGCCAGCTCACCCGTTACCGGCTCCTACGAGCAGTACTTC
>TRBJ2-7|TRBD1|TRBV12-5|-
CASGLVLTGTGGYEQYF
TGTGCTAGTGGTTTGGTACTTACCGGGACAGGGGGCTACGAGCAGTACTTC
>TRBJ2-7|-|TRBV5-1|-
CASSGTQYEQYF
TGCGCCAGCAGCGGGACACAGTACGAGCAGTACTTC
>TRBJ2-3|-|TRBV30|once
CAWRGLGAPDTQYF
TGTGCCTGGAGGGGTCTGGGGGCCCCAGATACGCAGTATTTT
>TRBJ1-4|-|TRBV29-1|-
CSVPDREKLFF
TGCAGCGTTCCTGACAGGGAAAAACTGTTTTTT
>TRBJ1-1|-|TRBV2|once
CASMGRGARMVTEAFF
TGTGCCAGCATGGGGAGGGGCGCGCGGATGGTCACTGAAGCTTTCTTT
>TRBJ1-2|TRBD1|TRBV3-1/TRBV3-2|-
CASSPLAGGGYTF
TGTGCCAGCAGCCCTCTGGCAGGGGGTGGCTACACCTTC
>TRBJ2-1|TRBD2|TRBV6-5|-
CASSYSTSGSNEQFF
TGTGCCAGCAGTTACTCCACTAGCGGGAGCAATGAGCAGTTCTTC
>TRBJ2-7|TRBD2|TRBV5-1|-
CASSLTPNSGGYEQYF
TGCGCCAGCAGCTTGACCCCTAATAGCGGGGGTTACGAGCAGTACTTC
>TRBJ1-5|-|TRBV18|-
CASSARVNQPQHF
TGTGCCAGCTCAGCCAGGGTCAATCAGCCCCAGCATTTT
>TRBJ2-7|TRBD1|TRBV12-3/TRBV12-4|-
CASSWDRAYEQYF
TGTGCCAGCAGTTGGGACAGGGCCTACGAGCAGTACTTC